These 32 T cell receptor beta chains share one sample of origin, sequenced in a study of cytomegalovirus exposure and HLA in healthy donors. Primers: 60 Vbeta forward and 13 Jbeta reverse. Sequencing used immunoSEQ multiplex PCR; TCRdb keeps in-frame clones, though not all of them. The profile shows some 130,000 clones, approximately 73% of them singletons. Sequenced input: PBMCs. These receptors all stem from a woman aged 40 to 50 in good health and CMV-seronegative.

The chain has TRBV5-6 and TRBJ2-7, with D possibly matching TRBD2 (5 bases). Germline V gene data show CDR1 as SGHDT and CDR2 as YYEEEE. V lost 4 bases, J lost 0 bases, and 17 bases lay in between. The CDR3 runs 16 residues. CDR3 region: CASSASLGVSSYEQYF. For the CDR3, the DNA is TGTGCCAGCAGCGCAAGCCTCGGGGTAAGCTCCTACGAGCAGTACTTC.

On this clone itself: The same CDR3 is also encoded by other DNA sequences in this sample. The chain combines TRBV25-1 with TRBJ1-6, with TRBD1 identical over 8 bases. V was clipped by 0 bases and J by 13 bases; unmatched bases: 14. The germline CDR1 and CDR2 sequences are MGHDK and SYGVNS. There are 17 residues in the CDR3. For the CDR3, the DNA is TGTGCCAGCAGTGAATATTTCCCAGGGGGCGAAAGTTCGCCCCTCCACTTT. Protein sequence: CASSEYFPGGESSPLHF.

The chain uses TRBV11-1 and TRBJ1-1, with D possibly matching TRBD1 (5 bases). Trimming stripped 3 bases from V and 3 bases from J, with 11 bases between. The length of the CDR3 is 14 residues. Germline V CDR1 and CDR2: SGHAT, FQDESV (reference sequence). Here the CDR3 reads CASSFGGGDTEAFF. CDR3 DNA sequence: TGTGCCAGCAGCTTTGGCGGGGGAGACACTGAAGCTTTCTTT.

This chain links TRBV7-9 with TRBJ1-1, with 8 bases that match TRBD1. CDR1 and CDR2 (germline): SEHNR, FQNEAQ (reference sequence). V dropped 5 bases and J dropped 3; count of bases not matched to a gene: 14. There are 17 residues in the CDR3. CDR3 nucleotides: TGTGCCAGCAGCCCCAGACAGGGGCCGAGGGGGGACACTGAAGCTTTCTTT. Translation gives CASSPRQGPRGDTEAFF.

The chain uses TRBV13 and TRBJ2-3; 12 nucleotides align to TRBD2. Germline V gives CDR1 PRHDT, CDR2 FYEKMQ (reference sequence). The CDR3 runs to 17 residues. V lost 0 bases to trimming and J lost 8 bases; unmatched junction nucleotides: 9. The CDR3 region is CASSLGTSGGPRGTQYF. The CDR3 DNA is TGTGCCAGCAGCTTAGGCACTAGCGGGGGGCCCAGGGGTACGCAGTATTTT.

The chain combines TRBV7-9 with TRBJ2-3; a possible D gene is TRBD1 (5 bases). Germline V gene lookup returns CDR1 SEHNR and CDR2 FQNEAQ (reference sequence). V lost 0 bases and J lost 1, with 8 bases in between. The CDR3 extends over 15 amino acids. In DNA form, the CDR3 reads TGTGCCAGCAGCTTAGCAGGGGTAGGCACAGATACGCAGTATTTT. It translates to CASSLAGVGTDTQYF.

V usage is TRBV28 and J usage is TRBJ1-6, with 11 nucleotides matching TRBD1. The length of the CDR3 is 15 residues. The germline V gene encodes CDR1 MDHEN and CDR2 SYDVKM. V shed 7 bases, J shed 9 bases, and the junction held 8 bases outside the gene matches. The CDR3 spells CASNTQGTGGSPLHF. In DNA form, the CDR3 reads TGTGCCAGCAACACCCAAGGGACAGGGGGTTCACCCCTCCACTTT.

Worth noting for this clone: A junction end diverges from the germline sequence, so it may reflect a read error. The sample carries other DNA sequences with the same CDR3. The chain uses TRBV15 and TRBJ1-1; D gene ambiguous. The germline V gene encodes CDR1 LNHNV and CDR2 YYDKDF (reference sequence). The CDR3 length is 16 residues. The CDR3 protein is CATSRGLAGKNTEAFF. CDR3 nucleotide sequence: TGTGCCACCAGCAGAGGGCTTGCCGGGAAAAACACTGAAGCGTTCTTT.

V and J are TRBV5-4 and TRBJ1-6, with D perhaps TRBD1 (6 bases). Trimming removed 0 bases at V and 0 bases at J, with 10 bases between. Germline CDR1 and CDR2: SGHNT and YYREEE (reference sequence). The CDR3 is made up of 17 amino acids. The DNA of the CDR3 is TGTGCCAGCAGCTTGGGGGGAGGGGGCTCCTATAATTCACCCCTCCACTTT. Translating gives CASSLGGGGSYNSPLHF.

There are a few counts of this clone. The V gene is TRBV6-1, the J gene TRBJ1-5; 7 bases fit TRBD1. Germline V gene data show CDR1 as MNHNS and CDR2 as SASEGT. The junction had 3 bases not matched to a gene; V was cut back by 7 bases and J by 0 bases. The length of the CDR3 is 14 residues. The CDR3 sequence is CASITGVSNQPQHF. For the CDR3, the DNA is TGTGCCAGCATAACAGGGGTTAGCAATCAGCCCCAGCATTTT.

The chain joins TRBV19 to TRBJ1-5; weak D call: TRBD1 (5 bases). Germline V gene data show CDR1 as LNHDA and CDR2 as SQIVND (reference sequence). The CDR3 is 17 amino acids. V was trimmed by 2 bases and J by 2 bases, leaving 16 bases between them. The CDR3 region has the DNA TGTGCCAGTAGTATAACCCGACGACAGTCGGGCAATCAGCCCCAGCATTTT. Translation: CASSITRRQSGNQPQHF.

The V call is TRBV29-1, the J call TRBJ2-5; weak D call: TRBD2 (6 bases). The ends were cut back, 3 bases at V and 3 bases at J, with 29 bases in the middle. CDR3 length: 19 amino acids. CDR1 SQVTM and CDR2 ANQGSEA come from the germline V gene. The CDR3 coding sequence is TGCAGCGTTGATTTCACGGGACTCTTAGAATTTGGGGGAGAAGAGACCCAGTACTTC. It codes for CSVDFTGLLEFGGEETQYF.

V and J are TRBV20-1 and TRBJ2-5; D is possibly TRBD1 (5 bases). The V gene lost 5 bases and the J gene lost 5 bases, with 9 bases spanning the gap. CDR1 and CDR2 (germline): DFQATT, SNEGSKA (reference sequence). The CDR3 extends over 11 amino acids. The DNA for the CDR3 is TGCAGTGCTCCCAAGGGGGAGACCCAGTACTTC. This sequence encodes CSAPKGETQYF.

The sample holds one count of this clone. For the CDR3, the DNA is TGCGCCAGCAGCTTGGCCGAAGCTGGGGGGGGGTACAATGAGCAGTTCTTC. It is translated as CASSLAEAGGGYNEQFF. The rearrangement uses TRBV5-1 and TRBJ2-1, with 7 bases aligning to TRBD2. V was clipped by 0 bases and J by 4 bases; unmatched bases: 10. The CDR3 consists of 17 residues. Per germline, CDR1 SGHRS and CDR2 YFSETQ.

This rearrangement joins TRBV2 to TRBJ1-3, with D maybe TRBD1 (5 bases). Germline CDR1 is SNHLY and CDR2 is FYNNEI. CDR3 length equals 19 residues. With 1 base removed from V and 4 bases from J, the gap between germline ends came to 23 bases. The CDR3: CASSEVRPSRVGSGNTIYF. Here the CDR3 DNA reads TGTGCCAGCAGTGAAGTGCGGCCGAGCAGGGTTGGTTCCGGAAACACCATATATTTT.

The chain is built from TRBV7-9 and TRBJ2-7; 13 nucleotides line up with TRBD2. Germline V lookup: CDR1 SEHNR, CDR2 FQNEAQ (reference sequence). V shed 6 bases and J 7 bases; nucleotides not matched to a gene: 3. The length of the CDR3 is 13 residues. CDR3 nucleotide sequence: TGTGCCAGCAGGTCGACTAGCGGGGGGGAGCAGTACGTC. Protein sequence: CASRSTSGGEQYV.

This sequence joins TRBV19 and TRBJ1-1; D not resolved. Per the germline V gene, CDR1 is LNHDA and CDR2 is SQIVND (reference sequence). V dropped 3 bases and J dropped 5 bases, with 10 bases sitting between them. This CDR3 is built from 13 residues. The CDR3 reads CASSMGGYTEAFF. DNA of the CDR3: TGTGCCAGTAGTATGGGAGGGTATACTGAAGCTTTCTTT.

The chain combines TRBV18 with TRBJ1-5; 7 bases fit TRBD1. The length of the CDR3 is 15 residues. V gave up 4 bases and J gave up 6 bases; unmatched junction bases: 9. The germline CDR1 and CDR2 sequences are KGHSH and LQKENI. This CDR3 reads CASSQQGGGSQPQHF. The DNA for the CDR3 is TGTGCCAGCTCACAACAAGGGGGCGGATCTCAGCCCCAGCATTTT.

The chain recombines TRBV27 with TRBJ2-2, with D possibly TRBD1 on 6 matching bases. The CDR3 consists of 14 residues. Germline-derived CDR1 and CDR2 are MNHEY and SMNVEV (reference sequence). V was pared by 5 bases and J by 2 bases, with 9 bases between. The CDR3 region has the DNA TGTGCCAGCAGTGGGGGCCTTAACACCGGGGAGCTGTTTTTT. This sequence encodes CASSGGLNTGELFF.

Only one count was recorded for this clone. The identical CDR3 is also encoded by other nucleotide sequences in the sample. The V call is TRBV5-1, the J call TRBJ2-7, with 8 bases lining up with TRBD1. Per germline, CDR1 SGHRS and CDR2 YFSETQ. V lost 3 bases, J lost 1 base, and 3 bases stayed unmatched. This CDR3 has 14 residues. CDR3 DNA: TGCGCCAGCAGCTCCGGGACAGGTTCCTACGAGCAGTACTTC. Protein: CASSSGTGSYEQYF.

The CDR3 reads CASSPPDRGFSQPQHF. The DNA for the CDR3 is TGTGCCAGCAGCCCCCCGGACAGGGGATTTAGTCAGCCCCAGCATTTT. This chain links TRBV7-3 with TRBJ1-5; TRBD1 matches 9 bases. Looked up from germline, CDR1 is SGHTA and CDR2 is FQGTGA. The CDR3 runs 16 residues. With 5 bases clipped from V and 6 bases from J, the junction kept 11 bases outside the gene matches.

This clone was found a few times. This chain joins TRBV2 and TRBJ1-2; D possibly corresponds to TRBD1 (6 bases). Trimming stripped 6 bases from V and 8 bases from J, with 25 bases between. CDR3 length: 16 residues. Germline V gene data show CDR1 as SNHLY and CDR2 as FYNNEI. In DNA form, the CDR3 reads TGTGCCAGCAGCGCAGGGGCAGTAGAGGCTAGGAAAGGCTACACCTTC. This encodes CASSAGAVEARKGYTF.

V is TRBV5-1 and J is TRBJ2-5; 10 bases are shared with TRBD2. Germline V gene sequence: CDR1 SGHRS, CDR2 YFSETQ. This CDR3 spans 16 amino acids. V trimming: 3 bases; J trimming: 5 bases; junction bases outside the gene matches: 10. The CDR3 here is CASSSPSGGARETQYF. The CDR3 coding sequence is TGCGCCAGCAGCTCCCCGAGCGGGGGGGCTCGGGAGACCCAGTACTTC.

The CDR3 DNA follows: TGCGCCAGCAGCTTGGGGCAGGGAGGGATGAACACTGAAGCTTTCTTT. It codes for CASSLGQGGMNTEAFF. This chain joins TRBV5-1 and TRBJ1-1, with a weak D call TRBD1 (5 bases). This CDR3 region has 16 residues. V lost 0 bases to trimming and J lost 0 bases, with 12 bases between them. Germline values: CDR1 SGHRS, CDR2 YFSETQ.

This rearrangement joins TRBV6-5 to TRBJ1-1, with D hard to call. The V end was cut by 5 bases, the J end by 2 bases, with 9 bases between. Germline CDR1 is MNHEY and CDR2 is SVGAGI. The CDR3 runs 13 residues. CDR3 bases: TGTGCCAGCAGTCCTGGGCGAAACACTGAAGCTTTCTTT. Its translation is CASSPGRNTEAFF.

This clone was found a few times. The CDR3 DNA reads TGTGCCAGCAAGGGGGATCCAGATACGCAGTATTTT. It translates to CASKGDPDTQYF. The V gene is TRBV2, the J gene TRBJ2-3, with TRBD1 as a possible D gene (6 bases). The CDR3 is 12 residues long. The germline CDR1 and CDR2 sequences are SNHLY and FYNNEI. V shed 7 bases and J shed 4 bases, with 9 bases lying between them.

The chain employs TRBV18 and TRBJ1-1; D is ambiguous. The length of the CDR3 is 14 residues. V lost 4 bases to trimming and J lost 3 bases, with 12 bases between them. Germline V CDR1 and CDR2: KGHSH, LQKENI. In DNA form, the CDR3 reads TGTGCCAGCTCACGCAACAAAGCGGACACTGAAGCTTTCTTT. Translation: CASSRNKADTEAFF.

In this sample, this clone turned up a few times. V usage is TRBV2 and J usage is TRBJ1-1; 10 bases agree with TRBD1. This CDR3 contains 14 residues. The germline CDR1 and CDR2 sequences are SNHLY and FYNNEI. Trimming took 4 bases from V and 6 from J; bases not matched to a gene: 5. The CDR3 nucleotides are TGTGCCAGCAGTGTGGGACAGGGGTTGGCTGAAGCTTTCTTT. This codes for CASSVGQGLAEAFF.

V is TRBV7-9 and J is TRBJ1-5; TRBD1 matches at 8 bases. Per germline, CDR1 SEHNR and CDR2 FQNEAQ (reference sequence). The V and J ends lost 5 bases and 4 bases, in that order; junction bases with no gene match: 4. The CDR3 totals 14 residues. The CDR3 is CASSRTGTNQPQHF. CDR3 bases: TGTGCCAGCAGCCGGACAGGGACTAATCAGCCCCAGCATTTT.

As DNA, the CDR3 is TGCGCCAGCAGCTTGTTTGGCTCTGTTTTAGCGGGGGAGACCCAGTACTTC. The encoded protein is CASSLFGSVLAGETQYF. The V and J genes are TRBV5-1 and TRBJ2-5; 8 bases are a match to TRBD2. The CDR3 spans 17 residues. Germline V gives CDR1 SGHRS, CDR2 YFSETQ. Losses at the gene ends were 1 base for V and 5 bases for J; bases not matched to a gene: 13.

This rearrangement joins TRBV6-1 to TRBJ2-7; tentative D call: TRBD1 (6 bases). Germline assignment: CDR1 MNHNS and CDR2 SASEGT. The CDR3 has 15 residues. Trimming cost V 1 base and J 3 bases, with 13 bases left between them. This CDR3 reads CASSEGDIALYEQYV. Written as DNA, the CDR3 is TGTGCCAGCAGTGAAGGGGACATAGCTCTCTACGAGCAGTACGTC.

The chain uses TRBV29-1 and TRBJ1-1, with a tentative D call TRBD1 (6 bases). CDR1 SQVTM and CDR2 ANQGSEA come from the germline V gene. This CDR3 has 14 residues. V was pared by 1 base and J by 1 base, with 10 bases between. Here the CDR3 DNA reads TGCAGCGTTGAAGGACAGGCCGCGAACACTGAAGCTTTCTTT. Translating it yields CSVEGQAANTEAFF.